A selection of T cell receptor beta chains follows, all from one sample in a study of CD8 T cells in ankylosing spondylitis. TCRdb passed the 5' RACE reads through MiXCR, listing each CDR3 protein once. The data show about 240,000 distinct CDR3 sequences, with roughly a quarter seen just once and 0.5% to 0.65% held by the top ten. The specimen sequenced was blood, either unsorted or a sorted T cell fraction (not recorded which). These receptors were collected from a male donor with ankylosing spondylitis or in good health (not recorded which). The CDR3 runs from the conserved cysteine through the conserved F or W. A D gene is named only where the DNA matches it firmly. Size tells how often a clone was seen (once, few, many) or the class of an expanded clone, and some rows leave it out.

TRBV7-2	many	NA	TRBJ2-7	TGTGCCAGCAGCTTACTTCGCTCCCACGAGCAGTACTTC	CASSLLRSHEQYF
TRBV20-1	NA	NA	TRBJ2-7	TGCAGTCCCCTAGCTGGGTCTTACTACGAGCAGTACTTC	CSPLAGSYYEQYF
TRBV20-1	many	TRBD1	TRBJ1-4	TGCAGTGCTAGAGCGGGACAGCCATCCTTGGGTGAAAAACTGTTTTTT	CSARAGQPSLGEKLFF
TRBV5-6	NA	NA	TRBJ1-2	TGTGCCAGCAGCCGCACAGGAGTAGAGTGGGGGTCCTATGGCTACACCTTC	CASSRTGVEWGSYGYTF
TRBV10-1	NA	TRBD2	TRBJ2-7	TGCGCCAGCAGTGAGTCGGGAGCGGGGGCCTACGAGCAGTACTTC	CASSESGAGAYEQYF
TRBV3-1	many	NA	TRBJ2-7	TGTGCCAGCCTTCAGGGACCGTCGCGAATAAACCGTTCCTACGAGCAGTACTTC	CASLQGPSRINRSYEQYF
TRBV29-1	many	TRBD1	TRBJ1-4	TGCAGCGTACTCAGACAGGGCCTCAATGAAAAACTGTTTTTT	CSVLRQGLNEKLFF
TRBV6-5	NA	NA	TRBJ2-4	TGTGCCAGCAGTTATGTTCGCTACCCTAACATTCAGTACTTC	CASSYVRYPNIQYF
TRBV20-1	many	NA	TRBJ2-5	TGCAGTGCCAAACGGTTGTGGGCGGAGACCCAGTACTTC	CSAKRLWAETQYF
TRBV20-1	many	TRBD1	TRBJ1-5	TGCAGTGCCCCTACCGACAGGGTTCAGCCCCAGCATTTT	CSAPTDRVQPQHF
TRBV4-1	NA	TRBD1	TRBJ2-3	TGCGCCAGCAGCCAAGGTAGAGGGGGCTCCCGAGGCTTAGATACGCAGTATTTT	CASSQGRGGSRGLDTQYF
TRBV6-5	NA	NA	TRBJ2-4	TGTGCCAGCAGTTATCGGCAAGGACGGCTAAACATTCAGTACTTC	CASSYRQGRLNIQYF
TRBV10-3	many	TRBD1	TRBJ2-5	TGTGCCATCAGTGAGTCCGGGACAGGGGTGGAGACCCAGTACTTC	CAISESGTGVETQYF
TRBV4-2	many	NA	TRBJ2-1	TGTGCCAGCAGCCATGAACCGGGATCCATCTACAATGAGCAGTTCTTC	CASSHEPGSIYNEQFF
TRBV5-1	many	TRBD1	TRBJ2-3	TGCGCCAGCAGCACCCGACAGGGGGGAGATACGCAGTATTTT	CASSTRQGGDTQYF
TRBV10-3	many	TRBD1	TRBJ2-1	TGTGCCATCAGTCCCGGGACAGGGAACAATGAGCAGTTCTTC	CAISPGTGNNEQFF
TRBV6-1	NA	NA	TRBJ2-1	TGTGCCAGCAAAGAAGTTCCCTCCTACAATGAGCAGTTCTTC	CASKEVPSYNEQFF
TRBV20-1	many	NA	TRBJ2-3	TGCAGTGCTAGAGATAGAAGTTCCGCTAAGCGGTATTTT	CSARDRSSAKRYF
TRBV9	many	NA	TRBJ2-3	TGTGCCAGCAGCGCCCGCGGCGGACTGCACACAGATACGCAGTATTTT	CASSARGGLHTDTQYF
TRBV19	NA	NA	TRBJ2-5	TGTGCCAGTAGTATCCATGGCAATCAAGAGACCCAGTACTTC	CASSIHGNQETQYF
TRBV5-1	many	NA	TRBJ2-1	TGCGCCAGCAGCTTGGTCCCCTTTGAGCAGTTCTTC	CASSLVPFEQFF
TRBV10-3	NA	NA	TRBJ2-5	TGTGCCATCAGCCCGGACAGCCAAGAGACCCAGTACTTC	CAISPDSQETQYF
TRBV29-1	many	TRBD1	TRBJ1-2	TGCAGCACGCGACAGGGCGGAGGCGGCTACACCTTC	CSTRQGGGGYTF
TRBV7-9	once	TRBD1	TRBJ2-1	TGTGCCAGCAGCTTGACAGGGTCTAGAACGAACAATGAGCAGTTCTTC	CASSLTGSRTNNEQFF
TRBV20-1	few	NA	TRBJ2-3	TGCAGTGCTCTCCGGGGGCCAAGCACAGATACGCAGTATTTT	CSALRGPSTDTQYF
TRBV20-1	few	TRBD1	TRBJ1-1	TGCAGTGCTCGCCAAAGGACAGGGAGGACTGAAGCTTTCTTT	CSARQRTGRTEAFF
TRBV18	NA	TRBD1	TRBJ1-3	TGTGCCAGCTCACCAGAGACAGGGGTCTCTGGAAACACCATATATTTT	CASSPETGVSGNTIYF
TRBV20-1	NA	NA	TRBJ2-5	TGCAGTGCTCACCGGGACCCAGGAGGAGAGACCCAGTACTTC	CSAHRDPGGETQYF
TRBV20-1	NA	NA	TRBJ2-3	TGCAGTGCAGGAATGGGCTCTAGCACAGATACGCAGTATTTT	CSAGMGSSTDTQYF
TRBV12-3/TRBV12-4	NA	NA	TRBJ2-7	TGTGCCACTAGAGAGGCAGGGACCGACTACGAGCAGTACTTC	CATREAGTDYEQYF
TRBV2	NA	NA	TRBJ1-1	TGTGCCAGCAGCGGGGACATTGGAGAAGCTTTCTTT	CASSGDIGEAFF
TRBV2	NA	NA	TRBJ2-3	TGTGCCAGCAGCCAAACAGGGAGCCGCACAGATACGCAGTATTTT	CASSQTGSRTDTQYF
TRBV12-3/TRBV12-4	many	NA	TRBJ1-1	TGTGCCAGCAGCCAGGGTGGGGCCCTGAACACTGAAGCTTTCTTT	CASSQGGALNTEAFF
TRBV4-2	NA	NA	TRBJ1-2	TGTGCCAGCAGCCAAGATGGGGGGACGGGGAGGGGCCTACTCTATGGCTACACCTTC	CASSQDGGTGRGLLYGYTF
TRBV6-1	NA	NA	TRBJ1-4	TGTGCCAGCATAGGGAGAGGGGCCATTGAAAAACTGTTTTTT	CASIGRGAIEKLFF
TRBV7-9	many	NA	TRBJ2-5	TGTGCCAGCAGCCGGCGGACAGATCAAGAGACCCAGTACTTC	CASSRRTDQETQYF
TRBV6-5	NA	NA	TRBJ2-7	TGTGCCAGCAGTTACGCGGGCGCCTACGAGCAGTACTTC	CASSYAGAYEQYF
TRBV27	NA	TRBD2	TRBJ2-7	TGTGCCAGCAGTCGGGAGGAAACCTACGAGCAGTACTTC	CASSREETYEQYF
TRBV12-3/TRBV12-4	few	NA	TRBJ1-6	TGTGCCAGCAGTCAACGGACGGCTCATCACCTCCACTTT	CASSQRTAHHLHF
TRBV29-1	many	TRBD2	TRBJ2-1	TGCAGCGTTGTTAGTAGCGGGGAATGGCACAATGAGCAGTTCTTC	CSVVSSGEWHNEQFF
TRBV5-4	NA	NA	TRBJ2-2	TGTGCCAGCAGCTTCTTTAGGGGGAGCAACACCGGGGAGCTGTTTTTT	CASSFFRGSNTGELFF
TRBV12-3/TRBV12-4	medium-sized	TRBD1	TRBJ1-1	TGTGCCAGCAAGACAGGGGGGTTGAACACTGAAGCTTTCTTT	CASKTGGLNTEAFF
TRBV20-1	few	TRBD1	TRBJ2-1	TGCAGTGCCCCGACGCAGGGGGTGGGCAATGAGCAGTTCTTC	CSAPTQGVGNEQFF
TRBV20-1	few	NA	TRBJ2-3	TGCAGTGCTAGAGCCCGACAGTACACAGATACGCAGTATTTT	CSARARQYTDTQYF
TRBV29-1	many	NA	TRBJ1-3	TGCAGCGTTCACTCTGGAAACACCATATATTTT	CSVHSGNTIYF
TRBV29-1	NA	NA	TRBJ2-1	TGCAGCGTAGACATTTACAATGAGCAGTTCTTC	CSVDIYNEQFF
TRBV6-1	NA	TRBD1	TRBJ2-5	TGTGCCAGCAGACCAGGACAGGGACAAGAGACCCAGTACTTC	CASRPGQGQETQYF
TRBV20-1	NA	NA	TRBJ2-5	TGCAGTGCTAGAAGCGGGACAGCCAAACAAGAGACCCAGTACTTC	CSARSGTAKQETQYF
TRBV20-1	many	NA	TRBJ2-7	TGCAGTGCCCCCTCTATGACAGGCTCCTACGAGCAGTACTTC	CSAPSMTGSYEQYF
TRBV20-1	NA	TRBD1	TRBJ1-4	TGCAGTGCGAGAGAGGCAGGGGGCGGAAAACTGTTTTTT	CSAREAGGGKLFF
TRBV12-3/TRBV12-4	few	TRBD1	TRBJ2-7	TGTGCCAGCAGGGTGCACACAGGGGACAGGGAGCAGTACTTC	CASRVHTGDREQYF
TRBV20-1	NA	TRBD1	TRBJ2-1	TGCAGTGCTAGAGATGGCGGCAGGGGGCTTGAGCAGTTCTTC	CSARDGGRGLEQFF
TRBV20-1	few	NA	TRBJ2-3	TGCAGTGCTAGAGGTCGGTGGAGGACAGATACGCAGTATTTT	CSARGRWRTDTQYF
TRBV5-1	many	NA	TRBJ1-2	TGCGCCAGCAGCTTGGAAGGAGGGGTGGGCTACACCTTC	CASSLEGGVGYTF
TRBV6-5	many	NA	TRBJ1-5	TGTGCCAGCAGAACAGTTAATCAGCCCCAGCATTTT	CASRTVNQPQHF